The 6 T cell receptor beta chains listed next were all sequenced from one sample in a study of regulatory T cells in long-lasting Graves disease. The time point here: newly diagnosed GD, antithyroid drugs for less than 3 months. PBMC RNA served as the TCR library source. In building TCR beta libraries, iRepertoire HTBI primers were used together with Arm-PCR of CDR3 regions. Using its own MiXCR run on the multiplex PCR reads, TCRdb lists one record per CDR3 protein. The sample contains fewer than 650,000 distinct CDR3 sequences, 15% to 20% of which appear only once. The sample was also linked to a second study, of T cells in Graves' hyperthyroidism and ophthalmopathy.

Source: peripheral blood mononuclear cells (PBMCs), taken at new diagnosis, from a patient treated with antithyroid drugs. The source of these receptors is a woman in her thirties with Graves disease.

Concerning this clonotype itself: This may arise from a read error, as a much more abundant clone is one base away. The V gene is TRBV12-3 or TRBV12-4, the J gene TRBJ2-1, with 8 nucleotides matching TRBD1. The CDR3 spans 15 residues. The CDR3 sequence is CASSSQQGVTNGQFF. The CDR3 nucleotides read TGTGCCAGCAGCTCACAACAGGGGGTTACAAATGGGCAGTTCTTC.

The chain's CDR3 is CASSPKLGLADTQYF. CDR3 DNA sequence: TGTGCCAGCAGCCCAAAGTTGGGGTTGGCAGATACGCAGTATTTT. The rearrangement links TRBV7-3 to TRBJ2-3; D ambiguous. CDR3 length equals 15 residues. The germline CDR1 and CDR2 sequences are SGHTA and FQGTGA. V was trimmed by 5 bases and J by 4 bases, leaving 16 bases between them.

This clonotype was detected many times. CDR3 sequence: CASSSPTEAFF. The DNA of the CDR3 is TGTGCCAGCAGCTCGCCCACGGAAGCTTTCTTT. This chain connects TRBV12-3 or TRBV12-4 to TRBJ1-1; no clear D. V shed 6 bases and J shed 8 bases, with 10 bases lying between them. The CDR3 is 11 residues long.

This clonotype was seen ten or more times. The chain employs TRBV25-1 and TRBJ2-3, with D possibly called TRBD1 or TRBD2 (5 bases each). Germline CDR1 is MGHDK and CDR2 is SYGVNS. The CDR3 runs to 16 residues. V lost 5 bases and J 1 base, leaving 16 bases between the germline ends. The CDR3 coding sequence is TGTGCCAGCAGTAGGCCCGGGACGGGGCGCACAGATACGCAGTATTTT. It codes for CASSRPGTGRTDTQYF. The variable domain in full, completed from reference TRBV25-1 and TRBJ2-3, reads EADIYQTPRYLVIGTGKKITLECSQTMGHDKMYWYQQDPGMELHLIHYSYGVNSTEKGDLSSESTVSRIRTEHFPLTLESARPSHTSQYLCASSRPGTGRTDTQYFGPGTRLTVL.

This clonotype was found once. This chain connects TRBV30 to TRBJ2-2; D is uncertain. Per the germline V gene, CDR1 is GTSNPN and CDR2 is SVGIG (reference sequence). V shed 2 bases and J shed 0 bases, with 7 bases lying between them. The CDR3 sequence is 14 residues long. The CDR3 coding sequence is TGTGCCTGGAGTAAAGTCTCGAACACCGGGGAGCTGTTTTTT. This sequence encodes CAWSKVSNTGELFF. The complete variable domain, with remaining parts taken from reference TRBV30 and TRBJ2-2, reads SQTIHQWPATLVQPVGSPLSLECTVEGTSNPNLYWYRQAAGRGLQLLFYSVGIGQISSEVPQNLSASRPQDRQFILSSKKLLLSDSGFYLCAWSKVSNTGELFFGEGSRLTVL.

This clonotype was seen many times. The rearrangement uses TRBV27 and TRBJ2-2, with 10 bases lining up with TRBD2. This CDR3 contains 20 residues. Trimming at V came to 5 bases and at J to 8 bases, leaving 23 bases not matched to a gene. The germline CDR1 and CDR2 sequences are MNHEY and SMNVEV (reference sequence). CDR3 DNA sequence: TGTGCCAGCAGTCAGTTGACAGGGTTTAATCTAGCGGGAGAATCGGGGGAGCTGTTTTTT. It codes for CASSQLTGFNLAGESGELFF.